This T cell receptor (beta chain) was sequenced during a study of CD8+CD57+ T cells in acquired aplastic anemia listed by TCRdb under 2018. Background on the whole study: A mean of roughly 2.9 ug of DNA, ranging from roughly 0.17 to 30 ug, was extracted from sorted CD4+ and CD8+ cells.

Genomic DNA served as template for TCR beta VDJ combination and CDR3 sequence profiling. An Illumina HiSeq 2000 was used for TCR repertoire sequencing. The authors' analysis ran thus. Repertoires were assessed using TRBV/TRBJ rearrangement plots, CDR3 size and DJ length profiles, and Simpson's diversity index. Whichever DNA sequence was most abundant in the deep sequencing data was defined as the immunodominant clone. CDR3 amino acid sequences were checked for sharing across subjects and were also compared against the VDJdb database and published repertoires. TCRdb redid the processing of the public reads, applying fastp at Q25 and MiXCR, and retained in-frame beta chains. CDR3 protein sequences are deduplicated, and each keeps its most common genes and DNA. The V and J calls shown here were made by TCRdb, not taken from the authors' results. For this sample there are 150,000 to 200,000 distinct CDR3 sequences; 55% to 70% appear just once. The ten top clones hold 46% of the sample.

With respect to this clonotype: Its specific antigen is unknown. Per-base qualities were not stored, and no clone one base away is much larger.

Points the paper makes about the study in general: Patients and healthy controls showed no significant difference in CD8+ Simpson's diversity (P=0.060). Although twenty-nine CD8+ CDR3 sequences were shared by patients and controls, these sequences appeared highly expressed in patients and within the immunodominant clones of patients.

Reading from cysteine to phenylalanine, the CDR3 counts 14 amino acids. Kept here is only the CDR3 DNA, which spans 42 bases and is read in frame from base 1. V gives up 6 bases and J gives up 4 bases, and the segment between their germline ends measures 13 bases. The CDR1 and CDR2 encoded by the germline V gene are ENHRY and SYGVKD. TCR repertoires of sorted CD4+ and CD8+ blood T cells from severe aplastic anemia patients and healthy subjects were deep-sequenced in the study. Ficoll-Paque density gradient centrifugation was used to isolate peripheral blood mononuclear cells. CD4+ and CD8+ T cells were sorted by FACS or magnetic beads before DNA extraction.

The chain was built from TRBV10-3 and TRBJ2-1; confidence is insufficient to name the D gene. Input material: sorted CD4+, CD8+, or CD8+CD57+ T cells (not recorded which) from PBMCs. This TCR was recovered from a human donor with severe aplastic anemia or a healthy control (not recorded which). In nucleotide form, the sequence is TGTGCCATCAGCTTCTCCGAGATATACAATGAGCAGTTCTTC. Its product reads: CAISFSEIYNEQFF.